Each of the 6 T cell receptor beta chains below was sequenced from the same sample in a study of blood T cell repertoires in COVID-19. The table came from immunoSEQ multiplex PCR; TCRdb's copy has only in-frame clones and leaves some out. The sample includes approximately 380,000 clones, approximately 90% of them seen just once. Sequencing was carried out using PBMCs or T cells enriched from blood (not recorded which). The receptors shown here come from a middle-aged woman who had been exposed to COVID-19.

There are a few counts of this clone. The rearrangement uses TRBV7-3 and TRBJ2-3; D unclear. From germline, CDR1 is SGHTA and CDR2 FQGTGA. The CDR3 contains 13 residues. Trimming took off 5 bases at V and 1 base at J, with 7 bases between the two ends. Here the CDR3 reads CASSRVGTDTQYF. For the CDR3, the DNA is TGTGCCAGCAGCCGGGTGGGCACAGATACGCAGTATTTT.

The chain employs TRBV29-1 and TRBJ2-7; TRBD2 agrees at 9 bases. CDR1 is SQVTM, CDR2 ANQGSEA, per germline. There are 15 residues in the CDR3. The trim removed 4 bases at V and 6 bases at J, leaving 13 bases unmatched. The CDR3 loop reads CSVGDPLRGGREQYF. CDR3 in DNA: TGCAGCGTTGGGGACCCCCTGCGGGGGGGCCGCGAGCAGTACTTC.

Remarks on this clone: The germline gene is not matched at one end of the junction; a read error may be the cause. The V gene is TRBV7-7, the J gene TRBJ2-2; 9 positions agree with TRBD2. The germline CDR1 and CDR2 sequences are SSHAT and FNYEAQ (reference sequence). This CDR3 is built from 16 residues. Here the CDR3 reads CASSPKAGGVPGELFF. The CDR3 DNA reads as TGTGCTAGCAGCCCTAAAGCGGGGGGAGTCCCCGGGGAGCTGTTTTTT.

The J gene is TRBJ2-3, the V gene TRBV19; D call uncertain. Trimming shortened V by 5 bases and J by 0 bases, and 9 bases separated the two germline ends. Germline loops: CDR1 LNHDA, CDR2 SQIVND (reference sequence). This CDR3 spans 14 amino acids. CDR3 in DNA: TGTGCCAGTAGTTCCAGCGCTAGCACAGATACGCAGTATTTT. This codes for CASSSSASTDTQYF.

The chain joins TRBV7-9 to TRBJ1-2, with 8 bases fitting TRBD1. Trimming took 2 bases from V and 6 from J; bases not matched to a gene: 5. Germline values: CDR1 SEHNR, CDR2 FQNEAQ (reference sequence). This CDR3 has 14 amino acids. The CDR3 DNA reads TGTGCCAGCAGCTTATGGGGACAGGCGGATGGCTACACCTTC. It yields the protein CASSLWGQADGYTF.

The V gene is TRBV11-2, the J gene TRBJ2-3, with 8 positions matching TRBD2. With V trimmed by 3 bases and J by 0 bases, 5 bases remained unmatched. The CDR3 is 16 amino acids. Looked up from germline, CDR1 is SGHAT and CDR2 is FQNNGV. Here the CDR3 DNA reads TGTGCCAGCAGCTTCCGCGGGGGGCTTAGCACAGATACGCAGTATTTT. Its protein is CASSFRGGLSTDTQYF. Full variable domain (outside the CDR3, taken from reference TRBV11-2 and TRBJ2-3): EAGVAQSPRYKIIEKRQSVAFWCNPISGHATLYWYQQILGQGPKLLIQFQNNGVVDDSQLPKDRFSAERLKGVDSTLKIQPAKLEDSAVYLCASSFRGGLSTDTQYFGPGTRLTVL.